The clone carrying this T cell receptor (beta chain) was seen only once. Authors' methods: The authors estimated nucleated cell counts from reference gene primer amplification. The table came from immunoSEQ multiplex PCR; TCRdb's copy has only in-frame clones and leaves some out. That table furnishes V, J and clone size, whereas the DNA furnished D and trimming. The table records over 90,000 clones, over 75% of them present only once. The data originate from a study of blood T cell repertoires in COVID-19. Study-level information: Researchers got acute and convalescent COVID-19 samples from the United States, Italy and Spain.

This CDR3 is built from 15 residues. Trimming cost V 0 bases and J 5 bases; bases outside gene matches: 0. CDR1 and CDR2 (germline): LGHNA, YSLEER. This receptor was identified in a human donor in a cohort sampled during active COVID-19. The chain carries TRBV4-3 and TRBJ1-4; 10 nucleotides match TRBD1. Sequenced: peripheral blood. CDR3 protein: CASSQEGQGNEKLFF. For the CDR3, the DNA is TGCGCCAGCAGCCAAGAGGGACAGGGGAATGAAAAACTGTTTTTT.